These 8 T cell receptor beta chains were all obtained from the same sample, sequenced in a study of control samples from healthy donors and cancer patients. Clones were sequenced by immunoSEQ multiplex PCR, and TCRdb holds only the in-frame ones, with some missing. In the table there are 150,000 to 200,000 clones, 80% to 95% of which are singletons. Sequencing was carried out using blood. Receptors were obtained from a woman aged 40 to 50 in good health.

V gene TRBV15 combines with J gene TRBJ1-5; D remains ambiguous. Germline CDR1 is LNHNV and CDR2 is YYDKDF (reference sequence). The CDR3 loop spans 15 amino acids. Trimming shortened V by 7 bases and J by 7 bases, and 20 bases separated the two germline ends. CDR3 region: CATTPNTGKGQPQHF. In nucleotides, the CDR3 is TGTGCCACCACGCCCAACACTGGGAAGGGACAGCCCCAGCATTTT.

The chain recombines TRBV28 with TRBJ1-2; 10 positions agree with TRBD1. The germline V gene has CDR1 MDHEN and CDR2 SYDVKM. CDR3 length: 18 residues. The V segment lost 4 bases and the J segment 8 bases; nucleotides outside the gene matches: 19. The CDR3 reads CASSSSNAGRTGGVGYTF. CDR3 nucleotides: TGTGCCAGCAGTTCAAGCAACGCAGGAAGGACAGGGGGGGTCGGCTACACCTTC.

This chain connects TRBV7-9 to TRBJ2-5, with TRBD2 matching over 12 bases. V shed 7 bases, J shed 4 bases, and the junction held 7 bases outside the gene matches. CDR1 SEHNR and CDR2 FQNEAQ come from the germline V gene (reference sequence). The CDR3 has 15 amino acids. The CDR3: CASNGLAGSGETQYF. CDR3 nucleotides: TGTGCCAGCAACGGACTAGCGGGGTCGGGAGAGACCCAGTACTTC.

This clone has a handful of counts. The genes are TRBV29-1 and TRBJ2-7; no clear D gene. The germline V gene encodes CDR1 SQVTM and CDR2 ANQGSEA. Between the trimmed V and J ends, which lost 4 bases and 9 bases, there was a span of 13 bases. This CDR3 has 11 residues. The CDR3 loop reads CSVGAALGQYF. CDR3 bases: TGCAGCGTTGGGGCGGCGTTAGGGCAGTACTTC.

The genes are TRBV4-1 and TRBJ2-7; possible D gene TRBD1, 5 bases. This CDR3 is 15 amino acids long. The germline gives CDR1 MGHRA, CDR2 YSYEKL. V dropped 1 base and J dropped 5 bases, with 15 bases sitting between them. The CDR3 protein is CASSQGLQARDEQYF. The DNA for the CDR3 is TGCGCCAGCAGCCAAGGGTTACAGGCTCGGGACGAGCAGTACTTC.

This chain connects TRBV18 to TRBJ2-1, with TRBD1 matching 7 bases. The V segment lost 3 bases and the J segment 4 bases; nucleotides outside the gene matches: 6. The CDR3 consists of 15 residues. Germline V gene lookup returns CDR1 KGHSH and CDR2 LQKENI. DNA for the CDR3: TGTGCCAGCTCACCCAGGGACAGCCAGTACAATGAGCAGTTCTTC. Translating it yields CASSPRDSQYNEQFF. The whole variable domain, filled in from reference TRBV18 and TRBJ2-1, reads NAGVMQNPRHLVRRRGQEARLRCSPMKGHSHVYWYRQLPEEGLKFMVYLQKENIIDESGMPKERFSAEFPKEGPSILRIQQVVRGDSAAYFCASSPRDSQYNEQFFGPGTRLTVL.

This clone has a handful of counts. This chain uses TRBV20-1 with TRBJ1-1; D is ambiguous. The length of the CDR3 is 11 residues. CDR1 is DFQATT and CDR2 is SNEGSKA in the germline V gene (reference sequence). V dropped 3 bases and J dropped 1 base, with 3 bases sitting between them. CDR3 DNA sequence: TGCAGTGCTAGGTGGAACACTGAAGCTTTCTTT. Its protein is CSARWNTEAFF.

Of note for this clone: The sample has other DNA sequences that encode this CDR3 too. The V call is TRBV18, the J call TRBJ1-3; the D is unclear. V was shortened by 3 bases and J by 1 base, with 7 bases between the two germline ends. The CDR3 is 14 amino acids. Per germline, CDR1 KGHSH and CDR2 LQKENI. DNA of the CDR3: TGTGCCAGCTCACCTGGTTCTTCTGGAAACACCATATATTTT. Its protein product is CASSPGSSGNTIYF.